The rows below give T cell receptor beta chains drawn from one sample of a study of shared clonotypes between healthy human individuals. Clones were sequenced by immunoSEQ multiplex PCR, and TCRdb holds only the in-frame ones, with some missing. The table records nearly 1,000,000 clones, around 80% of them present only once. Sequenced sample: memory CD4+ T cells sorted from blood. These receptors came from a man aged 18 to 30 in good health. Both conserved end residues are part of each CDR3. The order of the fields is clone size, V gene, J gene, D gene, CDR3 DNA, CDR3 protein. D genes are given only for firm matches. The listing skips clone size in some rows; elsewhere it reads once, few, many or a size class.

size: NA; V: TRBV7-3; J: TRBJ2-4; D: NA; DNA: TGTGCCAGCAGCTTTTACGCCGAGGACAGTCCGTCTAGGAAAAACATTCAGTACTTC; CDR3: CASSFYAEDSPSRKNIQYF
size: NA; V: TRBV18; J: TRBJ2-7; D: TRBD2; DNA: TGTGCCAGCTCACCACCTTGGACTAGCGGGAGCCACGAGCAGTACTTC; CDR3: CASSPPWTSGSHEQYF
size: NA; V: TRBV2; J: TRBJ2-3; D: TRBD1; DNA: TGTGCCAGCATAGACAGGGGGCGAACTAGCACAGATACGCAGTATTTT; CDR3: CASIDRGRTSTDTQYF
size: many; V: TRBV18; J: TRBJ1-2; D: TRBD1; DNA: TGTGCCAGCTCACCCTCGACAGGGATCTATGGCTACACCTTC; CDR3: CASSPSTGIYGYTF
size: NA; V: TRBV11-3; J: TRBJ2-2; D: NA; DNA: TGTGCCAGCAGCTCCTCATCGGGGGACACCGGGGAGCTGTTTTTT; CDR3: CASSSSSGDTGELFF
size: NA; V: TRBV28; J: TRBJ1-5; D: NA; DNA: TGTGCCAGCAGTTTCGTAAATTTCCCTAGCAATCAGCCCCAGCATTTT; CDR3: CASSFVNFPSNQPQHF
size: once; V: TRBV11-2; J: TRBJ2-1; D: NA; DNA: TGTGCCAGCAGCTTATCCCCGAGCTCCTACAATGAGCAGTTCTTC; CDR3: CASSLSPSSYNEQFF
size: NA; V: TRBV7-2; J: TRBJ2-5; D: TRBD1; DNA: TGTGCCAGCAGCTACTACAGGGGTCCCCAAGAGACCCAGTACTTC; CDR3: CASSYYRGPQETQYF
size: NA; V: TRBV28; J: TRBJ1-4; D: TRBD1; DNA: TGTGCCAGCAGTCCCATAGGGGACAGCACTAATGAAAAACTGTTTTTT; CDR3: CASSPIGDSTNEKLFF
size: NA; V: TRBV27; J: TRBJ1-5; D: TRBD1; DNA: TGTGCCAGTGCCAAGACCGGGACAGCCCACAATCAGCCCCAGCATTTT; CDR3: CASAKTGTAHNQPQHF
size: NA; V: TRBV6-5; J: TRBJ1-2; D: TRBD1; DNA: TGTGCCAGCAGGAGAGGGACAGGGGGGAGCTATGGCTACACCTTC; CDR3: CASRRGTGGSYGYTF
size: NA; V: TRBV30; J: TRBJ2-3; D: NA; DNA: TGTGCCTGGAGTGTAGCCTCGGCAGATACGCAGTATTTT; CDR3: CAWSVASADTQYF
size: NA; V: TRBV6-1; J: TRBJ1-2; D: NA; DNA: TGTGCCAGCAGTGAAGGCCACGGATACTATGGCTACACCTTC; CDR3: CASSEGHGYYGYTF
size: NA; V: TRBV11-2; J: TRBJ2-7; D: NA; DNA: TGTGCCAGCAGCTTAGAGGGGCCCGTAGGATACGAGCAGTACTTC; CDR3: CASSLEGPVGYEQYF
size: NA; V: TRBV10-3; J: TRBJ2-1; D: TRBD2; DNA: TGTGCCATCAGTGAGTCGAATAGCGGGAGGGCCAATGAGCAGTTCTTC; CDR3: CAISESNSGRANEQFF
size: NA; V: TRBV5-6; J: TRBJ1-1; D: NA; DNA: TGTGCCAGCAGCTGGGGCGGAGGGAGTGAAGCTTTCTTT; CDR3: CASSWGGGSEAFF
size: NA; V: TRBV5-1; J: TRBJ2-2; D: NA; DNA: TGCGCCAGCAAAAAGACTAGTGATGCCGGGGAGCTGTTTTTT; CDR3: CASKKTSDAGELFF
size: NA; V: TRBV18; J: TRBJ1-1; D: NA; DNA: TGTGCCAGCTCACCACCGGGGCCCCGCACTGAAGCTTTCTTT; CDR3: CASSPPGPRTEAFF
size: few; V: TRBV19; J: TRBJ2-5; D: TRBD2; DNA: TGTGCCAGTAGTCAGGGACTAGCGGGAGAGACCCAGTACTTC; CDR3: CASSQGLAGETQYF
size: NA; V: TRBV14; J: TRBJ2-4; D: NA; DNA: TGTGCCAGCAGCCAAGCAGGGGCCCCGAACATTCAGTACTTC; CDR3: CASSQAGAPNIQYF
size: NA; V: TRBV2; J: TRBJ1-5; D: TRBD1; DNA: TGTGCCAGCAGTCAGACGACAGGGTATAGCAATCAGCCCCAGCATTTT; CDR3: CASSQTTGYSNQPQHF
size: NA; V: TRBV18; J: TRBJ1-4; D: NA; DNA: TGTGCCAGCTCACCGCCGGGGGCCCCAACTAATGAAAAACTGTTTTTT; CDR3: CASSPPGAPTNEKLFF
size: once; V: TRBV5-1; J: TRBJ2-1; D: TRBD2; DNA: TGCGCCAGCAGCGTTCTCAGCGGGAGCTCCTACAATGAGCAGTTCTTC; CDR3: CASSVLSGSSYNEQFF
size: NA; V: TRBV12-5; J: TRBJ1-1; D: NA; DNA: TGTGCTAGTGGTTTGGTACGGGGGACGGTAAACACTGAAGCTTTCTTT; CDR3: CASGLVRGTVNTEAFF
size: NA; V: TRBV18; J: TRBJ2-1; D: NA; DNA: TGTGCCAGCTCACCTCCTAGCCTCTACAATGAGCAGTTCTTC; CDR3: CASSPPSLYNEQFF
size: few; V: TRBV11-1; J: TRBJ2-3; D: NA; DNA: TGTGCCAGCAGCTTAGGTGGGGGGGCCGCAGGCACAGATACGCAGTATTTT; CDR3: CASSLGGGAAGTDTQYF
size: NA; V: TRBV9; J: TRBJ2-3; D: TRBD2; DNA: TGTGCCAGCAGCGTAGTAGCGGGAGGTGGGGATACGCAGTATTTT; CDR3: CASSVVAGGGDTQYF
size: NA; V: TRBV7-2; J: TRBJ2-1; D: TRBD1; DNA: TGTGCCAGCAGCGCCCCGGGCTCAGGGGGCAATGAGCAGTTCTTC; CDR3: CASSAPGSGGNEQFF
size: once; V: TRBV5-5; J: TRBJ1-5; D: NA; DNA: TGTGCCAGCAGCTTGGATTCGGGCAATCAGCCCCAGCATTTT; CDR3: CASSLDSGNQPQHF
size: NA; V: TRBV5-1; J: TRBJ1-1; D: NA; DNA: TGCGCCAGCAGCTTGCAGGGTGATGGGGCTGAAGCTTTCTTT; CDR3: CASSLQGDGAEAFF
size: NA; V: TRBV29-1; J: TRBJ1-1; D: TRBD1; DNA: TGCAGCGTTAGAAGGGACAGCCAGAACACTGAAGCTTTCTTT; CDR3: CSVRRDSQNTEAFF
size: many; V: TRBV5-1; J: TRBJ1-1; D: TRBD1; DNA: TGCGCCAGCAGTGGGGGACAGGGGCGGACCGAAGCTTTCTTT; CDR3: CASSGGQGRTEAFF
size: once; V: TRBV7-2; J: TRBJ2-7; D: NA; DNA: TGTGCCAGCAGCCCTAGTGCCATCAAGGCGTCCTACGAGCAGTACTTC; CDR3: CASSPSAIKASYEQYF
size: NA; V: TRBV7-9; J: TRBJ2-3; D: NA; DNA: TGTGCCAGCAGCTTAGTTTTACTGGCGAGCGCAGATACGCAGTATTTT; CDR3: CASSLVLLASADTQYF
size: NA; V: TRBV2; J: TRBJ2-7; D: TRBD2; DNA: TGTGCCAGCAGTGTCGGGGAGGGCCTCGAGCAGTACTTC; CDR3: CASSVGEGLEQYF
size: NA; V: TRBV5-6; J: TRBJ1-5; D: NA; DNA: TGTGCCAGCAGCCCTTGGGTCCAGGGACTTAATCAGCCCCAGCATTTT; CDR3: CASSPWVQGLNQPQHF
size: once; V: TRBV9; J: TRBJ2-3; D: NA; DNA: TGTGCCAGCAGCGTCGACCTAACAGATACGCAGTATTTT; CDR3: CASSVDLTDTQYF
size: NA; V: TRBV7-2; J: TRBJ2-5; D: NA; DNA: TGTGCCAGCAGCCGGGACTCGGAGACCCAGTACTTC; CDR3: CASSRDSETQYF
size: NA; V: TRBV29-1; J: TRBJ2-1; D: NA; DNA: TGCAGCGCCCGGCCCAGCCAGGGTGAGCAGTTCTTC; CDR3: CSARPSQGEQFF
size: NA; V: TRBV9; J: TRBJ2-7; D: NA; DNA: TGTGCCAGCAGCGTATTTCCGGACTCCTACGAGCAGTACTTC; CDR3: CASSVFPDSYEQYF
size: NA; V: TRBV5-6; J: TRBJ1-1; D: NA; DNA: TGTGCCAGCCCCAACACTGAAGCTTTCTTT; CDR3: CASPNTEAFF
size: few; V: TRBV18; J: TRBJ1-2; D: NA; DNA: TGTGCCAGCTCACCAGATAGCGGCGGCTACACCTTC; CDR3: CASSPDSGGYTF
size: once; V: TRBV30; J: TRBJ1-1; D: NA; DNA: TGTGCCTGGAGTGAGCCGGTCCCGGTCACTGAAGCTTTCTTT; CDR3: CAWSEPVPVTEAFF
size: NA; V: TRBV2; J: TRBJ1-2; D: TRBD1; DNA: TGTGCCAGCACCGGAGGGCCGGAGGCTACAGGGGGGATAGTAAGCTACACCTTC; CDR3: CASTGGPEATGGIVSYTF
size: NA; V: TRBV7-9; J: TRBJ1-2; D: TRBD1; DNA: TGTGCCAGCAGCTTAGGACAGGGGGCCTTGCACTATGGCTACACCTTC; CDR3: CASSLGQGALHYGYTF
size: many; V: TRBV19; J: TRBJ2-1; D: TRBD2; DNA: TGTGCCAGTAGTATAGACTCTAGCGGGAGGGCGTATGAGCAGTTCTTC; CDR3: CASSIDSSGRAYEQFF
size: NA; V: TRBV6-1; J: TRBJ1-2; D: NA; DNA: TGTGCCAGCAGTAAGACAGGCATCGGCTACACCTTC; CDR3: CASSKTGIGYTF
size: NA; V: TRBV29-1; J: TRBJ2-6; D: TRBD2; DNA: TGCAGCGTTGTGGCTAGCGGAAACTCTGGGGCCAACGTCCTGACTTTC; CDR3: CSVVASGNSGANVLTF
size: NA; V: TRBV7-2; J: TRBJ2-5; D: NA; DNA: TGTGCCAGCAGCCGGACCTTGGAGATTCAAGAGACCCAGTACTTC; CDR3: CASSRTLEIQETQYF